A single sample gave rise to the 6 T cell receptor beta chains below, sequenced in a study of T cells in Graves' hyperthyroidism and ophthalmopathy. Amplification targeted TCR beta CDR3 regions from RNA transcripts. TCR CDR3 regions were first amplified by RT-PCR with HTBI primers. TCRdb re-analysed the multiplex PCR reads in MiXCR, keeping a single row per CDR3 protein. Here the sample spans about 640,000 distinct CDR3 sequences, 20% to 25% being singletons. The sample was blood. Receptor source: a man younger than 40 with Graves' ophthalmopathy.

The table lists this clonotype with many counts. This chain connects TRBV20-1 to TRBJ2-7; 7 bases fit TRBD2. After removal of 3 bases from V and 4 bases from J, the junction contained 12 bases not matched to a gene. Germline V CDR1 and CDR2: DFQATT, SNEGSKA (reference sequence). The CDR3 contains 15 residues. Here the CDR3 DNA reads TGCAGTGCTAGCAGTCGAGGACTAGGGGCATACGAGCAGTACTTC. It is translated as CSASSRGLGAYEQYF.

This clonotype was counted a single time. A single base separates this from a much larger clone, so it may be a read error. The chain combines TRBV14 with TRBJ2-1, with D perhaps matching TRBD1 or TRBD2 (5 bases each). This CDR3 has 16 amino acids. Germline V gives CDR1 SGHDN, CDR2 FVKESK. V dropped 0 bases and J dropped 0 bases, with 9 bases sitting between them. The CDR3: CASSQDRGVSYNEQFF. DNA of the CDR3: TGTGCCAGCAGCCAAGATAGGGGAGTCTCCTACAATGAGCAGTTCTTC.

In this sample, this clonotype turned up many times. The V call is TRBV11-2, the J call TRBJ2-7, with 10 positions matching TRBD2. V shed 1 base and J 2 bases; nucleotides not matched to a gene: 8. This CDR3 has 17 residues. The germline gives CDR1 SGHAT, CDR2 FQNNGV. The CDR3 DNA sequence: TGTGCCAGCAGCTTAGCATTGTATAGCGGGGGGACCTACGAGCAGTACTTC. Translated, it gives CASSLALYSGGTYEQYF.

This clonotype was seen repeatedly, ten times or more. CDR3 nucleotides: TGTGCCAGCACCCTAGAGGCTAGCGGGCTCTACGAGCAGTACTTC. The encoded protein is CASTLEASGLYEQYF. This chain links TRBV7-6 with TRBJ2-7; 8 bases are shared with TRBD2. The germline V gene encodes CDR1 SGHVS and CDR2 FNYEAQ. Trimming removed 7 bases from V and 3 bases from J; junction bases left unmatched: 11. There are 15 residues in the CDR3. Using reference TRBV7-6 and TRBJ2-7 for the parts outside the CDR3, the full variable domain is GAGVSQSPRYKVTKRGQDVALRCDPISGHVSLYWYRQALGQGPEFLTYFNYEAQQDKSGLPNDRFSAERPEGSISTLTIQRTEQRDSAMYRCASTLEASGLYEQYFGPGTRLTVT.

This clonotype was observed a handful of times. CDR3 protein: CASSPSPQGVKDQYF. CDR3 bases: TGTGCCAGCAGTCCATCCCCCCAGGGAGTAAAGGACCAGTACTTC. This rearrangement joins TRBV28 to TRBJ2-5, with D perhaps TRBD1 or TRBD2 (5 bases each). CDR1 is MDHEN and CDR2 is SYDVKM in the germline V gene. The CDR3 sequence is 15 residues long. Trimming took off 5 bases at V and 10 bases at J, with 23 bases between the two ends.

This clonotype was detected ten times or more. The chain employs TRBV5-1 and TRBJ2-1, with TRBD2 as a possible D gene (6 bases). Trimming shortened V by 4 bases and J by 7 bases, and 15 bases separated the two germline ends. CDR1 is SGHRS, CDR2 YFSETQ, per germline. This CDR3 is built from 14 residues. The CDR3 DNA follows: TGCGCCAGCAGCCCAGTGGGGGGTGGGAATGAGCAGTTCTTC. Protein product: CASSPVGGGNEQFF.